A selection of T cell receptor beta chains follows, all from one sample in a study of T-cell reconstitution after alpha-beta-depleted transplantation in children. Each CDR3 protein gets one entry after TCRdb re-called the PCR reads with MiXCR. The table lists 300,000 to 400,000 distinct CDR3 sequences, roughly 14% of them singletons, with around 4.5% in the top ten. Sequenced material: PBMCs, taken from the stem cell graft. These receptors were collected from a human donor who donated a stem cell graft to a child with Fanconi anemia. CDR3s leave out the opening cysteine and the closing phenylalanine or tryptophan. Each record gives: V gene, J gene, CDR3 protein.

v_call: TRBV7-6; j_call: TRBJ2-5; cdr3_aa: ASSLAAPLIRGETQY
v_call: TRBV6-2/TRBV6-3; j_call: TRBJ2-7; cdr3_aa: ASSYSSGISYEQY
v_call: TRBV5-4; j_call: TRBJ1-1; cdr3_aa: ASSWPRSGGDTEAF
v_call: TRBV3-1; j_call: TRBJ1-2; cdr3_aa: ASSHLKGDGHT
v_call: TRBV7-6; j_call: TRBJ2-7; cdr3_aa: ASSLKPGPPYEQY
v_call: TRBV29-1; j_call: TRBJ2-3; cdr3_aa: SVTGGSIDTQY
v_call: TRBV5-1; j_call: TRBJ2-1; cdr3_aa: ASSAGGPTYNEQF
v_call: TRBV7-2; j_call: TRBJ1-5; cdr3_aa: ASSSRAGPQPQH
v_call: TRBV29-1; j_call: TRBJ2-1; cdr3_aa: SVAGLGGDNEQF
v_call: TRBV6-2/TRBV6-3; j_call: TRBJ2-6; cdr3_aa: ASSYDDSGANVLT
v_call: TRBV10-3; j_call: TRBJ2-7; cdr3_aa: AIKGEGEQY
v_call: TRBV6-6; j_call: TRBJ1-2; cdr3_aa: ASRVGQTYGYT
v_call: TRBV4-3; j_call: TRBJ1-5; cdr3_aa: ASSQDLQGGQPQH